The 31 T cell receptor beta chains in this list originate from one sample, sequenced in a study of CD8+ T cells in alopecia areata. Treatment in this sample: oral pan-JAK inhibitor, 5-10 mg twice daily. As the sequencing template, cDNA was produced by extracting RNA and reverse transcribing it. Using immunoSEQ multiplex PCR, the repertoire was profiled, and TCRdb retains in-frame clones only, with some absent. The repertoire consists of about 220,000 clones, with under 60% occurring once and the leading ten covering 1.5% to 2%. The source was CD4+ T cells sorted from blood, collected at week 4, from a patient treated with tofacitinib. Receptors originate from a human donor with alopecia areata.

The gene calls are TRBV7-8 and TRBJ2-1; D gene uncertain. Germline CDR1 is SGHVS and CDR2 is FQNEAQ. Trimming removed 5 bases at V and 4 bases at J, with 9 bases between. This CDR3 comprises 13 residues. The CDR3 loop reads CASSVDLYNEQFF. The CDR3 nucleotides read TGTGCCAGCAGCGTCGACTTGTACAATGAGCAGTTCTTC.

The rearrangement joins TRBV27 to TRBJ2-3, with no clear D. The V and J ends lost 5 bases and 2 bases respectively, with 5 bases between them. Germline assignment: CDR1 MNHEY and CDR2 SMNVEV (reference sequence). The CDR3 is 12 residues long. This chain's CDR3 is CASSTLTDTQYF. The DNA of the CDR3 is TGTGCCAGCAGTACTCTCACAGATACGCAGTATTTT.

The DNA for the CDR3 is TGTGCCAGCAGCTTTCTGGGCACTGAAGCTTTCTTT. Encoded protein: CASSFLGTEAFF. The chain links TRBV7-2 to TRBJ1-1; D is undetermined. Trimming took off 3 bases at V and 4 bases at J, with 6 bases between the two ends. Germline V lookup: CDR1 SGHTA, CDR2 FQGNSA. The CDR3 has 12 residues.

The chain joins TRBV5-4 to TRBJ2-1, with 7 bases matching TRBD2. Trimming removed 4 bases from V and 6 bases from J; junction bases left unmatched: 7. The CDR3 is made up of 14 amino acids. The germline gives CDR1 SGHNT, CDR2 YYREEE (reference sequence). The CDR3 protein is CASSPTSSVNEQFF. The CDR3 coding sequence is TGTGCCAGCAGCCCGACTAGCTCAGTCAATGAGCAGTTCTTC.

This clone was recorded once. V and J are TRBV5-1 and TRBJ2-7; D possibly uses TRBD1 or TRBD2 (5 bases each). Deletions cut 0 bases from V and 2 bases from J, with 9 bases between. The germline gives CDR1 SGHRS, CDR2 YFSETQ. This CDR3 region has 14 residues. CDR3 sequence: CASSLGDDPYEQYF. The CDR3 DNA is TGCGCCAGCAGCTTGGGGGACGACCCCTACGAGCAGTACTTC.

The genes are TRBV7-8 and TRBJ2-4; D possibly corresponds to TRBD2 (5 bases). Germline V gene data show CDR1 as SGHVS and CDR2 as FQNEAQ. V lost 1 base and J lost 4, with 17 bases in between. The CDR3 extends over 17 amino acids. This chain's CDR3 is CASSLEHSRTGKNIQYF. The CDR3, as DNA: TGTGCCAGCAGCTTAGAACACAGTCGGACGGGGAAAAACATTCAGTACTTC.

This clone has just one count. This chain connects TRBV29-1 to TRBJ1-1; no reliable D call. Germline-derived CDR1 and CDR2 are SQVTM and ANQGSEA. The V end was cut by 5 bases, the J end by 6 bases, with 16 bases between. This CDR3 region has 13 residues. The CDR3 DNA is TGCAGCGTTCTGGAGTTACGGGGAGCTGAAGCTTTCTTT. It yields the protein CSVLELRGAEAFF.

The table lists this clone with a few counts. The chain couples TRBV29-1 to TRBJ2-7, with 12 bases lining up with TRBD1. CDR3 length equals 13 residues. Per germline, CDR1 SQVTM and CDR2 ANQGSEA. The V segment lost 6 bases and the J segment 9 bases; nucleotides outside the gene matches: 9. The CDR3 loop reads CSVYRGTGGRQYF. CDR3 sequence (DNA): TGCAGCGTCTACCGAGGGACAGGGGGCCGGCAGTACTTC.

The chain combines TRBV27 with TRBJ2-7; 8 nucleotides line up with TRBD2. Germline values: CDR1 MNHEY, CDR2 SMNVEV (reference sequence). With V trimmed by 2 bases and J by 4 bases, 7 bases remained unmatched. This CDR3 contains 15 residues. The CDR3 DNA reads as TGTGCCAGCAGTTTAACGGGCGGGGGGCCTTACGAGCAGTACTTC. This encodes CASSLTGGGPYEQYF.

CDR3 in DNA: TGCAGCGTCATTGGACAGGGGGGGTACACTGAAGCTTTCTTT. Protein product: CSVIGQGGYTEAFF. The gene calls are TRBV29-1 and TRBJ1-1; 10 positions match TRBD1. This CDR3 comprises 14 residues. V shed 6 bases, J shed 3 bases, and the junction held 7 bases outside the gene matches. Per germline, CDR1 SQVTM and CDR2 ANQGSEA.

This chain links TRBV4-1 with TRBJ1-1, with D tentatively TRBD1 (5 bases). Germline assignment: CDR1 MGHRA and CDR2 YSYEKL. This CDR3 has 16 amino acids. Trimming left V 0 bases short and J 9 bases short, with 20 bases between. DNA for the CDR3: TGCGCCAGCAGCCAAGACTCGGCTGGGGCAGGGCGAAAAGCTTTCTTT. This gives the protein CASSQDSAGAGRKAFF.

Only a few counts were recorded for this clone. The chain uses TRBV15 and TRBJ2-3, with D unclear. Germline assignment: CDR1 LNHNV and CDR2 YYDKDF (reference sequence). CDR3 length: 16 amino acids. With 2 bases removed from V and 0 bases from J, the gap between germline ends came to 12 bases. CDR3 sequence: CATSRTSAASTDTQYF. In nucleotides, the CDR3 is TGTGCCACCAGCAGAACCTCCGCAGCAAGCACAGATACGCAGTATTTT.

For the CDR3, the DNA is TGTGCCATCGGCCGCGGATACTCTGGGGCCAACGTCCTGACTTTC. Translating gives CAIGRGYSGANVLTF. The V call is TRBV7-9, the J call TRBJ2-6, with no clear D. The CDR3 has 15 amino acids. The germline CDR1 and CDR2 sequences are SEHNR and FQNEAQ (reference sequence). Between the trimmed V and J ends, which lost 10 bases and 0 bases, there was a span of 13 bases.

The J gene is TRBJ2-3, the V gene TRBV5-1; D is perhaps TRBD1 (5 bases). Trimming cost V 0 bases and J 3 bases, with 11 bases left between them. The germline V gene encodes CDR1 SGHRS and CDR2 YFSETQ. The CDR3 consists of 15 residues. The CDR3 coding sequence is TGCGCCAGCAGCTTGGAGGGGCTGGGGACAGATACGCAGTATTTT. It is translated as CASSLEGLGTDTQYF. Drawing the rest from reference TRBV5-1 and TRBJ2-3, the complete variable domain is KAGVTQTPRYLIKTRGQQVTLSCSPISGHRSVSWYQQTPGQGLQFLFEYFSETQRNKGNFPGRFSGRQFSNSRSEMNVSTLELGDSALYLCASSLEGLGTDTQYFGPGTRLTVL.

A few counts support this clone. This rearrangement joins TRBV27 to TRBJ2-3; TRBD1 matches at 10 bases. The CDR3 has 16 residues. The germline V gene has CDR1 MNHEY and CDR2 SMNVEV (reference sequence). The V and J ends lost 2 bases and 6 bases, in that order; junction bases with no gene match: 8. CDR3 sequence: CASSLGTGVARDTQYF. The DNA for the CDR3 is TGTGCCAGCAGTTTAGGGACAGGGGTGGCCAGGGATACGCAGTATTTT.

This chain connects TRBV7-9 to TRBJ2-3, with 9 bases that match TRBD2. V was pared by 5 bases and J by 2 bases, with 5 bases of the junction left unmatched. Germline V CDR1 and CDR2: SEHNR, FQNEAQ (reference sequence). This CDR3 region has 15 residues. The CDR3 DNA follows: TGTGCCAGCAGCCTCCGCGGGGGGGCCACAGATACGCAGTATTTT. It is translated as CASSLRGGATDTQYF.

CDR3 protein: CASSPGRLNSPLHF. The CDR3 coding sequence is TGTGCCAGCTCACCAGGAAGGCTTAATTCACCCCTCCACTTT. The chain combines TRBV18 with TRBJ1-6; D unresolved. The CDR3 loop spans 14 amino acids. CDR1 and CDR2 (germline): KGHSH, LQKENI. Trimming took off 2 bases at V and 6 bases at J, with 8 bases between the two ends.

V is TRBV5-4 and J is TRBJ2-7; TRBD2 matches at 10 bases. V lost 1 base and J lost 6; bases outside the gene matches: 4. The CDR3 spans 14 residues. The germline gives CDR1 SGHNT, CDR2 YYREEE (reference sequence). The CDR3 DNA follows: TGTGCCAGCAGCTTGTCGGTAGCGGGGGGCGAGCAGTACTTC. Protein: CASSLSVAGGEQYF.

The gene calls are TRBV18 and TRBJ2-7; 8 positions agree with TRBD1. This CDR3 comprises 14 residues. The germline gives CDR1 KGHSH, CDR2 LQKENI. Trimming took 3 bases from V and 6 from J; bases not matched to a gene: 7. The CDR3 nucleotides read TGTGCCAGCTCACCGCGGGACAGGCGGGGCGAGCAGTACTTC. Protein product: CASSPRDRRGEQYF.

The chain has TRBV15 and TRBJ2-7; D is undetermined. Trimming stripped 3 bases from V and 2 bases from J, with 5 bases between. Per the germline V gene, CDR1 is LNHNV and CDR2 is YYDKDF (reference sequence). The CDR3 is 12 residues long. In DNA, the CDR3 is TGTGCCACCAGCAGTGACACCTACGAGCAGTACTTC. It encodes CATSSDTYEQYF.

The chain is built from TRBV19 and TRBJ2-2; tentative D call: TRBD1 (6 bases). The V and J ends lost 9 bases and 1 base respectively, with 12 bases between them. This CDR3 contains 14 residues. CDR1 is LNHDA, CDR2 SQIVND, per germline (reference sequence). The CDR3 DNA reads as TGTGCCAGCAGGACAGTGATGAACACCGGGGAGCTGTTTTTT. Its protein is CASRTVMNTGELFF.

V and J are TRBV5-1 and TRBJ2-7, with D maybe TRBD2 (7 bases). This CDR3 has 14 residues. Germline V CDR1 and CDR2: SGHRS, YFSETQ. The V and J ends lost 4 bases and 5 bases respectively, with 16 bases between them. CDR3 nucleotides: TGCGCCAGCAGCAATAGGCAGGGGAGGGACGAGCAGTACTTC. Protein: CASSNRQGRDEQYF.

This clone occurred many times. V usage is TRBV29-1 and J usage is TRBJ2-3, with a weak D call TRBD2 (5 bases). The germline gives CDR1 SQVTM, CDR2 ANQGSEA. Deletions cut 7 bases from V and 8 bases from J, with 19 bases between. The CDR3 covers 13 residues. The DNA for the CDR3 is TGCAGCGCCAATATAGAGGGCTCGGGTACGCAGTATTTT. Amino acids: CSANIEGSGTQYF.

The chain is built from TRBV7-2 and TRBJ2-5; 13 bases align to TRBD2. The CDR3 has 17 residues. V shed 5 bases and J 5 bases; nucleotides not matched to a gene: 11. CDR1 and CDR2 (germline): SGHTA, FQGNSA. Here the CDR3 reads CASSQRGLAGVGETQYF. In DNA, the CDR3 is TGTGCCAGCAGCCAACGTGGACTAGCGGGGGTAGGGGAGACCCAGTACTTC.

This clone is a singleton in its sample. The rearrangement links TRBV4-2 to TRBJ2-1; maybe TRBD2 (5 bases). The CDR3 totals 17 residues. Germline assignment: CDR1 LGHNA and CDR2 YNFKEQ. V was cut by 1 base and J by 0 bases, with 13 bases left in between. The CDR3 coding sequence is TGTGCCAGCAGCCAAGTGAACACGGGAAGCTCCTACAATGAGCAGTTCTTC. This encodes CASSQVNTGSSYNEQFF.

This clone was found a few times. This chain connects TRBV7-9 to TRBJ2-1; 7 bases match TRBD2. This CDR3 contains 14 residues. Per the germline V gene, CDR1 is SEHNR and CDR2 is FQNEAQ (reference sequence). V shed 1 base and J 4 bases; nucleotides not matched to a gene: 1. CDR3 DNA: TGTGCCAGCAGCTTAGGCGGGGGTTACAATGAGCAGTTCTTC. It is translated as CASSLGGGYNEQFF.

This clone turned up a few times. At the DNA level, this CDR3 is encoded by other sequences in the same sample as well. The genes are TRBV29-1 and TRBJ1-1, with D possibly being TRBD1 (6 bases). The V end was cut by 7 bases, the J end by 1 base, with 7 bases between. Germline V gene data show CDR1 as SQVTM and CDR2 as ANQGSEA. This CDR3 has 11 residues. CDR3 sequence (DNA): TGCAGCGCACAGGGGAACACTGAAGCTTTCTTT. Protein: CSAQGNTEAFF. Full variable domain (outside the CDR3, taken from reference TRBV29-1 and TRBJ1-1): SAVISQKPSRDICQRGTSLTIQCQVDSQVTMMFWYRQQPGQSLTLIATANQGSEATYESGFVIDKFPISRPNLTFSTLTVSNMSPEDSSIYLCSAQGNTEAFFGQGTRLTVV.

The rearrangement links TRBV15 to TRBJ2-5; 12 positions match TRBD2. In germline, CDR1 is LNHNV, CDR2 YYDKDF (reference sequence). This CDR3 region has 16 residues. The J segment lost 5 bases and the V segment lost 8 bases, leaving 12 bases of the junction unmatched. The CDR3: CATVASGGAVWETQYF. The CDR3 DNA is TGTGCCACCGTCGCTAGCGGGGGGGCGGTCTGGGAGACCCAGTACTTC.

The chain has TRBV5-6 and TRBJ1-2, with D possibly matching TRBD1 (5 bases). Trimming left V 0 bases short and J 4 bases short, with 10 bases between. The CDR3 runs to 14 residues. CDR1 and CDR2 (germline): SGHDT, YYEEEE. CDR3 DNA: TGTGCCAGCAGCTTGGGGGGACGGACCTATGGCTACACCTTC. Translation gives CASSLGGRTYGYTF.

The chain joins TRBV4-3 to TRBJ2-7; no clear D. V was shortened by 0 bases and J by 2 bases, with 11 bases between the two germline ends. Germline-derived CDR1 and CDR2 are LGHNA and YSLEER. This CDR3 is built from 15 residues. CDR3 DNA: TGCGCCAGCAGCCAAGATTTGGGGTTGCCCTACGAGCAGTACTTC. Translating it yields CASSQDLGLPYEQYF.

Points on this clone: This CDR3 is also generated by other DNA sequences in the sample. The CDR3 DNA follows: TGCAGCGTCCGCCGGGACAAGAACACTGAAGCTTTCTTT. Its protein product is CSVRRDKNTEAFF. The genes are TRBV29-1 and TRBJ1-1, with a weak D call TRBD1 (6 bases). This CDR3 spans 13 amino acids. Germline V gene lookup returns CDR1 SQVTM and CDR2 ANQGSEA. V dropped 6 bases and J dropped 1 base, with 12 bases sitting between them.